The sequence of this T cell receptor (beta chain) was determined in a study of cytomegalovirus exposure and HLA in healthy donors. Some clones are missing from TCRdb's copy, which holds only in-frame ones; the method was immunoSEQ multiplex PCR. In the table there are about 120,000 clones, roughly nine tenths of which are singletons. V was pared by 4 bases and J by 3 bases, with 9 bases between. The CDR3 runs 14 residues. CDR1 is SNHLY and CDR2 is FYNNEI in the germline V gene. This TCR was recovered from a young woman in good health and CMV-seronegative. Sequencing was performed on PBMCs. V gene TRBV2 combines with J gene TRBJ2-2, with D unresolved. CDR3 DNA: TGTGCCAGCAGTGTCGAGCACTACACCGGGGAGCTGTTTTTT. The encoded protein is CASSVEHYTGELFF. Complete variable domain (other parts from reference TRBV2 and TRBJ2-2): EPEVTQTPSHQVTQMGQEVILRCVPISNHLYFYWYRQILGQKVEFLVSFYNNEISEKSEIFDDQFSVERPDGSNFTLKIRSTKLEDSAMYFCASSVEHYTGELFFGEGSRLTVL.